Listed here are 13 T cell receptor beta chains from one sample, sequenced in a study of T cell repertoires in cytomegalovirus infection. The antigens these receptors bind are not known. TCRdb called the reads again in MiXCR, with one record for every CDR3 protein. The sample has about 700,000 distinct CDR3 sequences, roughly 36% seen once. The sample consisted of cultured PBMCs, taken from culture after CMV antigen stimulation. These receptors originate from a human donor in good health (CMV status not recorded). Some clones in this sample may be carry-over from other donors' samples.

CDR3 sequence (DNA): TGTGCCAGCAGCAGAGACGGACTAGCGGGGGGCTACGAGCAGTACTTC. Translating gives CASSRDGLAGGYEQYF. This sequence joins TRBV7-2 and TRBJ2-7, with 14 bases lining up with TRBD2. Germline CDR1 reads SGHTA; CDR2 reads FQGNSA. J gave up 3 bases and V 5 bases, and 6 bases lay outside the gene matches. The CDR3 is 16 residues long.

This clonotype has a handful of counts. The CDR3 bases are TGTGCCAGCAGCTCCCACCACAGGTCCCATGGCTACACCTTC. This codes for CASSSHHRSHGYTF. V usage is TRBV5-4 and J usage is TRBJ1-2, with a possible D match to TRBD1 (5 bases). V was trimmed by 3 bases and J by 6 bases, leaving 15 bases between them. The CDR3 loop spans 14 amino acids. Germline values: CDR1 SGHNT, CDR2 YYREEE (reference sequence).

The CDR3 sequence is CASSFGDTSSGNTIYF. CDR3 DNA: TGTGCCAGCAGTTTCGGAGACACGAGCTCTGGAAACACCATATATTTT. This rearrangement joins TRBV12-3 or TRBV12-4 to TRBJ1-3; unclear D gene. V lost 3 bases and J lost 0, with 12 bases in between. The CDR3 sequence is 16 residues long.

The J gene is TRBJ2-7, the V gene TRBV20-1; D remains ambiguous. Germline CDR1 and CDR2: DFQATT and SNEGSKA (reference sequence). V dropped 4 bases and J dropped 2 bases, with 9 bases sitting between them. The CDR3 consists of 12 residues. The CDR3 spells CSAMGFTYEQYF. For the CDR3, the DNA is TGCAGTGCTATGGGCTTTACCTACGAGCAGTACTTC.

This clonotype was picked up a small number of times. V and J are TRBV7-9 and TRBJ1-1; a possible D gene is TRBD1 (5 bases). Germline assignment: CDR1 SEHNR and CDR2 FQNEAQ (reference sequence). This CDR3 spans 13 amino acids. Trimming shortened V by 1 base and J by 7 bases, and 10 bases separated the two germline ends. CDR3 loop: CASSLGGRHEAFF. CDR3 coding DNA: TGTGCCAGCAGCTTAGGGGGCAGACATGAAGCTTTCTTT.

This chain joins TRBV15 and TRBJ2-3; 11 nucleotides agree with TRBD1. Germline V CDR1 and CDR2: LNHNV, YYDKDF (reference sequence). Trimming cost V 8 bases and J 4 bases; bases outside gene matches: 11. CDR3 size: 16 residues. The CDR3 DNA follows: TGTGCCACCCGAAAATGGACAGGGGGCAACTCAGATACGCAGTATTTT. Residues: CATRKWTGGNSDTQYF.

The chain uses TRBV3-1 and TRBJ1-2; D not resolved. Germline-derived CDR1 and CDR2 are LGHDT and YNNKEL (reference sequence). V was shortened by 0 bases and J by 8 bases, with 4 bases between the two germline ends. The length of the CDR3 is 11 residues. The chain's CDR3 is CASSQDYGYTF. The CDR3 region has the DNA TGTGCCAGCAGCCAAGATTACGGCTACACCTTC.

This clonotype has just a few counts. The chain links TRBV27 to TRBJ2-5, with TRBD2 matching 11 bases. J was trimmed by 2 bases and V by 5 bases; bases with no gene match: 13. This CDR3 region has 18 residues. Germline V gene data show CDR1 as MNHEY and CDR2 as SMNVEV (reference sequence). The CDR3 region has the DNA TGTGCCAGCAGTCCGAGGACTAGCGGGCAACCACTACAAGAGACCCAGTACTTC. Translated, it gives CASSPRTSGQPLQETQYF.

This chain uses TRBV20-1 with TRBJ2-5; TRBD2 agrees at 11 bases. Germline loops: CDR1 DFQATT, CDR2 SNEGSKA (reference sequence). The CDR3 totals 15 residues. The ends lost 0 bases at V and 5 bases at J; junction bases unmatched: 5. This CDR3 is CSARELAGDLETQYF. For the CDR3, the DNA is TGCAGTGCTAGAGAACTAGCGGGGGACCTGGAGACCCAGTACTTC.

There are many counts of this clonotype. The chain links TRBV7-2 to TRBJ2-5; possible D gene TRBD2, 6 bases. The CDR3 has 13 residues. Germline V CDR1 and CDR2: SGHTA, FQGNSA. V was cut by 2 bases and J by 9 bases, with 13 bases left in between. Here the CDR3 DNA reads TGTGCCAGCAGCTTAAAATTTGGAGGGGCCCAGTACTTC. Protein: CASSLKFGGAQYF. The full variable domain, its missing parts supplied by reference TRBV7-2 and TRBJ2-5, is GAGVSQSPSNKVTEKGKDVELRCDPISGHTALYWYRQSLGQGLEFLIYFQGNSAPDKSGLPSDRFSAERTGGSVSTLTIQRTQQEDSAVYLCASSLKFGGAQYFGPGTRLLVL.

The chain uses TRBV4-1 and TRBJ2-3, with 8 nucleotides matching TRBD1. The CDR3 runs to 17 residues. Germline V gives CDR1 MGHRA, CDR2 YSYEKL. J lost 4 bases, V lost 0 bases, and 9 bases had no gene match. The CDR3 loop is CASSQDGGQGRADTQYF. The CDR3 DNA sequence: TGCGCCAGCAGCCAAGATGGAGGACAGGGAAGGGCAGATACGCAGTATTTT.

V is TRBV7-9 and J is TRBJ2-1; the match to TRBD1 covers 8 bases. Germline V CDR1 and CDR2: SEHNR, FQNEAQ (reference sequence). This CDR3 has 20 amino acids. V was clipped by 5 bases and J by 7 bases; unmatched bases: 25. CDR3 loop: CASSERGWTGTVTGENEQFF. CDR3 in DNA: TGTGCCAGCAGCGAGCGTGGGTGGACAGGGACGGTGACAGGGGAAAATGAGCAGTTCTTC.

This clonotype was counted only a few times. The chain uses TRBV6-1 and TRBJ1-2; 11 positions match TRBD1. Trimming cost V 7 bases and J 3 bases; bases outside gene matches: 7. Per the germline V gene, CDR1 is MNHNS and CDR2 is SASEGT. The CDR3 consists of 15 residues. CDR3 sequence (DNA): TGTGCCAGCAAGAGGACAGGGGGCCCCGACTATGGCTACACCTTC. Protein product: CASKRTGGPDYGYTF.